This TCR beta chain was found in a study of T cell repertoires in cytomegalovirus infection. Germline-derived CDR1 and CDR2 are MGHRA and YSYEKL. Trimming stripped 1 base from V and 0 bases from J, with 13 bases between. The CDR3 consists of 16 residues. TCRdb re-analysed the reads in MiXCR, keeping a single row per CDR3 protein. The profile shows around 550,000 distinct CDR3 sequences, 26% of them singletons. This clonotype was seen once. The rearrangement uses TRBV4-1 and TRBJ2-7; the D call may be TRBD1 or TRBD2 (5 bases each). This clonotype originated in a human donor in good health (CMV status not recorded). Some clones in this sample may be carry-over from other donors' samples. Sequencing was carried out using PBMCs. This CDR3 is CASSQGDGFSSYEQYF. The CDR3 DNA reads TGCGCCAGCAGCCAAGGGGACGGATTCAGCTCCTACGAGCAGTACTTC.